The next 30 T cell receptor beta chains were all read from a single sample in a study of sequential checkpoint blockade in melanoma. Here immunoSEQ multiplex PCR was the method, and the copy in TCRdb shows in-frame clones only, minus some. The table lists around 2,700 clones, over 15% of them singletons, with 21% in the top ten. Indicated treatment: randomized to nivolumab then ipilimumab (arm A) or the reverse (arm B). Sequenced material: tumor tissue (inferred from file names), taken from a patient given nivolumab and ipilimumab in sequence. The source is a human donor with melanoma.

In its sample, this clone was seen a few times. This chain connects TRBV4-1 to TRBJ2-2, with D perhaps matching TRBD2 (5 bases). Trimming removed 3 bases from V and 0 bases from J, with 11 bases in between. The CDR3 has 16 amino acids. CDR1 MGHRA and CDR2 YSYEKL come from the germline V gene. DNA for the CDR3: TGCGCCAGCAGCCACCAGAGGGAAACGAACACCGGGGAGCTGTTTTTT. Its translation: CASSHQRETNTGELFF.

This clone rates as large. This chain joins TRBV11-3 and TRBJ1-1; weak D call: TRBD1 (6 bases). This CDR3 has 15 amino acids. V was pared by 5 bases and J by 3 bases, with 16 bases between. The germline V gene has CDR1 SGHNT and CDR2 YENEEA. Written as DNA, the CDR3 is TGTGCCAGCAGCCGAGAGGGGGGGAGGGACACTGAAGCTTTCTTT. Translated, it gives CASSREGGRDTEAFF.

The chain uses TRBV5-1 and TRBJ2-5; TRBD1 matches at 7 bases. Germline V gene sequence: CDR1 SGHRS, CDR2 YFSETQ. Trimming at V came to 1 base and at J to 5 bases, leaving 5 bases not matched to a gene. The CDR3 consists of 14 residues. CDR3 bases: TGCGCCAGCAGCTTGACAGGGGTGTGGGAGACCCAGTACTTC. Translated, it gives CASSLTGVWETQYF.

The gene calls are TRBV19 and TRBJ1-1, with a weak D call TRBD1 (6 bases). The V and J ends lost 1 base and 2 bases respectively, with 17 bases between them. The germline V gene encodes CDR1 LNHDA and CDR2 SQIVND (reference sequence). The CDR3 contains 17 residues. CDR3 sequence: CASSIVWQGPTNTEAFF. CDR3 DNA: TGTGCCAGTAGTATAGTTTGGCAGGGGCCTACTAACACTGAAGCTTTCTTT.

The table lists this clone with a few counts. This chain connects TRBV18 to TRBJ1-3; TRBD1 aligns across 9 bases. The CDR3 extends over 15 amino acids. The V gene's germline CDR1 is KGHSH and CDR2 LQKENI. The V gene end was trimmed by 3 bases and the J gene end by 3 bases; junction bases not matched to a gene: 3. The CDR3: CASSPGQGGGNTIYF. CDR3 sequence (DNA): TGTGCCAGCTCACCGGGACAGGGAGGTGGAAACACCATATATTTT. Using reference TRBV18 and TRBJ1-3 for the parts outside the CDR3, the full variable domain is NAGVMQNPRHLVRRRGQEARLRCSPMKGHSHVYWYRQLPEEGLKFMVYLQKENIIDESGMPKERFSAEFPKEGPSILRIQQVVRGDSAAYFCASSPGQGGGNTIYFGEGSWLTVV.

The rearrangement uses TRBV6-8 and TRBJ1-1; TRBD1 matches 8 bases. Germline assignment: CDR1 MNHGY and CDR2 SAAAGT. The CDR3 spans 14 residues. Germline trimming cut 6 bases from V and 4 bases from J; bases unmatched to any gene: 7. In DNA form, the CDR3 reads TGTGCCAGCAGAGTACAGGGGGTAGGCACTGAAGCTTTCTTT. Protein product: CASRVQGVGTEAFF.

A few counts support this clone. The rearrangement uses TRBV28 and TRBJ1-5, with 8 bases fitting TRBD1. The length of the CDR3 is 15 residues. The V gene's germline CDR1 is MDHEN and CDR2 SYDVKM. J gave up 3 bases and V 8 bases, and 9 bases lay outside the gene matches. CDR3 region: CASCFGGQVNQPQHF. The CDR3 bases are TGTGCCAGCTGCTTCGGGGGACAGGTCAATCAGCCCCAGCATTTT.

The chain uses TRBV11-3 and TRBJ2-7; 7 bases are a match to TRBD1. V shed 2 bases, J shed 0 bases, and the junction held 7 bases outside the gene matches. The CDR3 spans 16 residues. CDR1 and CDR2 (germline): SGHNT, YENEEA. Here the CDR3 reads CASSLRTGESSYEQYF. CDR3 nucleotides: TGTGCCAGCAGCTTACGTACAGGGGAGAGCTCCTACGAGCAGTACTTC.

This clone was observed a few times. The rearrangement links TRBV6-8 to TRBJ1-2; a possible D gene is TRBD1 (6 bases). The germline V gene has CDR1 MNHGY and CDR2 SAAAGT. V lost 4 bases and J lost 5, with 11 bases in between. The CDR3 totals 13 residues. The chain's CDR3 is CASSSGQMYGYTF. CDR3 DNA: TGTGCCAGCAGTTCAGGACAGATGTATGGCTACACCTTC.

This clone is large (0.1 to 1%). At the DNA level, this CDR3 is encoded by other sequences in the same sample as well. The rearrangement links TRBV15 to TRBJ2-1; 11 bases match TRBD1. J lost 9 bases, V lost 5 bases, and 9 bases had no gene match. CDR1 is LNHNV, CDR2 YYDKDF, per germline (reference sequence). The CDR3 is 15 residues long. CDR3 bases: TGTGCCACCAGCGGGGGGGGACAGGGGGGTGCTGAGCAGTTCTTC. Encoded protein: CATSGGGQGGAEQFF.

A single count supports this clone. This chain links TRBV5-1 with TRBJ1-6; D may be TRBD1 (6 bases). V lost 3 bases and J 9 bases, leaving 19 bases between the germline ends. The CDR3 has 16 amino acids. CDR1 and CDR2 from the germline V gene are SGHRS and YFSETQ. The CDR3 DNA reads TGCGCCAGCAGCTCGCAAACAGGCCAGGGGAGTTCACCCCTCCACTTT. This encodes CASSSQTGQGSSPLHF.

There are many counts of this clone. This chain links TRBV7-8 with TRBJ2-4, with TRBD1 identical over 9 bases. Unmatched junction bases numbered 6, after V lost 5 bases and J lost 1 base. The CDR3 is made up of 16 amino acids. CDR1 is SGHVS, CDR2 FQNEAQ, per germline. This CDR3 reads CASSHGTGRAKNIQYF. The DNA of the CDR3 is TGTGCCAGCAGCCACGGGACAGGGAGGGCCAAAAACATTCAGTACTTC.

By proportion, this clone is large. J is TRBJ1-5 and V is TRBV19; D is uncertain. Germline loops: CDR1 LNHDA, CDR2 SQIVND (reference sequence). The CDR3 is 11 amino acids. V was shortened by 9 bases and J by 5 bases, with 8 bases between the two germline ends. The DNA for the CDR3 is TGTGCCAGCGGCTGGTATCAGCCCCAGCATTTT. This codes for CASGWYQPQHF.

This sequence joins TRBV11-3 and TRBJ2-1; TRBD2 matches 8 bases. Germline loops: CDR1 SGHNT, CDR2 YENEEA. Germline trimming cut 3 bases from V and 5 bases from J; bases unmatched to any gene: 3. This CDR3 is 14 amino acids long. The CDR3 DNA reads TGTGCCAGCAGCTTCGGGGGGGCCAACAATGAGCAGTTCTTC. Translating it yields CASSFGGANNEQFF.

This clone was picked up many times. V and J are TRBV11-3 and TRBJ1-1, with a weak D call TRBD1 (6 bases). With 5 bases removed from V and 3 bases from J, the gap between germline ends came to 13 bases. The CDR3 loop spans 14 amino acids. CDR1 and CDR2 (germline): SGHNT, YENEEA. Here the CDR3 reads CASSPGDGHTEAFF. CDR3 DNA: TGTGCCAGCAGCCCAGGGGACGGGCACACTGAAGCTTTCTTT.

In its sample, this clone was seen a few times. The chain carries TRBV1 and TRBJ2-2; TRBD2, the table's D call, lacks a check against the DNA. TRBV1 is tagged as a pseudogene. The CDR3 is 18 amino acids. In nucleotides, the CDR3 is TGCACCAGCACCCGTAAGGTGCTTGCGGGGGAAAACACCGGGGAGCTGTTTTTT. As protein: CTSTRKVLAGENTGELFF.

In its sample, this clone was seen many times. The V call is TRBV11-3, the J call TRBJ2-7; D perhaps matches TRBD2 (5 bases). Germline loops: CDR1 SGHNT, CDR2 YENEEA. With 2 bases removed from V and 3 bases from J, the gap between germline ends came to 20 bases. This CDR3 is built from 17 residues. This CDR3 is CASSLHGLAHTGYEQYF. The CDR3 bases are TGTGCCAGCAGCTTACACGGGCTAGCCCACACCGGCTACGAGCAGTACTTC.

This clone is labeled medium-sized. The rearrangement links TRBV28 to TRBJ2-7; TRBD2 aligns across 9 bases. The trim removed 3 bases at V and 5 bases at J, leaving 8 bases unmatched. This CDR3 spans 15 amino acids. Germline V lookup: CDR1 MDHEN, CDR2 SYDVKM. Here the CDR3 DNA reads TGTGCCAGCAGTTTTTGGGGGACTAGCTTCCACGAGCAGTACTTC. Translating it yields CASSFWGTSFHEQYF.

This clone was picked up a small number of times. The chain is built from TRBV6-8 and TRBJ1-1, with TRBD1 matching 9 bases. J lost 5 bases, V lost 5 bases, and 0 bases had no gene match. The CDR3 consists of 12 residues. The V gene's germline CDR1 is MNHGY and CDR2 SAAAGT. CDR3: CASSGQGTEAFF. In DNA form, the CDR3 reads TGTGCCAGCAGTGGACAGGGGACTGAAGCTTTCTTT.

This chain connects TRBV6-8 to TRBJ1-2; D perhaps matches TRBD1 (5 bases). Per germline, CDR1 MNHGY and CDR2 SAAAGT. This CDR3 spans 15 amino acids. V was pared by 2 bases and J by 4 bases, with 14 bases between. CDR3 sequence reads: CASSYQWDGLYGYTF. CDR3 sequence (DNA): TGTGCCAGCAGTTACCAATGGGACGGACTCTATGGCTACACCTTC.

CDR3 sequence: CASLRAASGNTIYF. The CDR3 DNA reads TGTGCCAGCCTCCGTGCTGCTTCTGGAAACACCATATATTTT. The rearrangement joins TRBV28 to TRBJ1-3; the D is unclear. Germline V gene data show CDR1 as MDHEN and CDR2 as SYDVKM. V gave up 8 bases and J gave up 1 base, with 12 bases separating them. This CDR3 region has 14 residues.

Ten or more counts support this clone. The chain links TRBV6-8 to TRBJ2-6; 12 nucleotides match TRBD1. Unmatched junction bases numbered 14, after V lost 9 bases and J lost 2 bases. Germline V gives CDR1 MNHGY, CDR2 SAAAGT. The CDR3 totals 19 residues. The CDR3 DNA follows: TGTGCCAGTACACCCCGGCGGGACAGGGGGCGCACTGGGGCCAACGTCCTGACTTTC. This codes for CASTPRRDRGRTGANVLTF.

This clone is medium-sized in the sample. The gene calls are TRBV11-3 and TRBJ2-7; 7 nucleotides align to TRBD1. The V gene's germline CDR1 is SGHNT and CDR2 YENEEA. V lost 3 bases to trimming and J lost 9 bases; unmatched junction nucleotides: 11. The length of the CDR3 is 14 residues. CDR3 DNA sequence: TGTGCCAGCAGCTTGGGCAGGGGGTTGCCCTGGCAGTACTTC. Its protein is CASSLGRGLPWQYF.

The chain is built from TRBV29-1 and TRBJ2-3, with 12 nucleotides matching TRBD1. The CDR3 has 19 amino acids. Germline CDR1 SQVTM, CDR2 ANQGSEA. V shed 8 bases, J shed 1 base, and the junction held 19 bases outside the gene matches. The CDR3 here is CSTVGGQGAGTWGTDTQYF. The DNA for the CDR3 is TGCAGCACCGTTGGGGGACAGGGGGCTGGAACGTGGGGCACAGATACGCAGTATTTT.

Ten or more counts support this clone. J is TRBJ1-2 and V is TRBV9, with TRBD1 as a possible D gene (6 bases). The ends were cut back, 0 bases at V and 4 bases at J, with 13 bases in the middle. Per the germline V gene, CDR1 is SGDLS and CDR2 is YYNGEE. CDR3 size: 15 residues. In nucleotides, the CDR3 is TGTGCCAGCAGCGTAGAAGATGAGACAGGCTATGGCTACACCTTC. Amino acid sequence: CASSVEDETGYGYTF. The full variable domain, in which reference TRBV9 and TRBJ1-2 provide the parts outside the CDR3, is DSGVTQTPKHLITATGQRVTLRCSPRSGDLSVYWYQQSLDQGLQFLIQYYNGEERAKGNILERFSAQQFPDLHSELNLSSLELGDSALYFCASSVEDETGYGYTFGSGTRLTVV.

This chain links TRBV19 with TRBJ2-3, with D perhaps given as TRBD1 or TRBD2 (6 bases each). Trimming left V 6 bases short and J 3 bases short, with 10 bases between. The CDR3 is 13 amino acids. Germline V CDR1 and CDR2: LNHDA, SQIVND (reference sequence). The CDR3 DNA reads TGTGCCAGTAGATGGGGGGCGACAGATACGCAGTATTTT. The encoded protein is CASRWGATDTQYF.

This clone has only a few counts. The J gene is TRBJ2-2, the V gene TRBV5-1; D is perhaps TRBD2 (6 bases). V lost 4 bases to trimming and J lost 7 bases, with 14 bases between them. Germline V gene lookup returns CDR1 SGHRS and CDR2 YFSETQ. The CDR3 contains 14 residues. The CDR3, as DNA: TGCGCCAGCAGCCTGGAGGGGTCCGGCGGGGAGCTGTTTTTT. Encoded protein: CASSLEGSGGELFF.

This chain joins TRBV19 and TRBJ2-7, with 8 positions matching TRBD1. The CDR3 is made up of 14 amino acids. In germline, CDR1 is LNHDA, CDR2 SQIVND (reference sequence). The junction had 4 bases not matched to a gene; V was cut back by 0 bases and J by 6 bases. CDR3 DNA sequence: TGTGCCAGTAGTATAGATGGGACAGGCCCCGAGCAGTACTTC. This codes for CASSIDGTGPEQYF.

This clone was counted ten times or more. The chain carries TRBV11-3 and TRBJ1-5, with D perhaps matching TRBD1 (6 bases). With 5 bases removed from V and 1 base from J, the gap between germline ends came to 15 bases. The CDR3 extends over 16 amino acids. Germline V gives CDR1 SGHNT, CDR2 YENEEA. CDR3 in amino acids: CASSQAGGLSNQPQHF. The CDR3 nucleotides are TGTGCCAGCAGCCAAGCCGGGGGGCTGAGCAATCAGCCCCAGCATTTT. Drawing the rest from reference TRBV11-3 and TRBJ1-5, the complete variable domain is EAGVVQSPRYKIIEKKQPVAFWCNPISGHNTLYWYLQNLGQGPELLIRYENEEAVDDSQLPKDRFSAERLKGVDSTLKIQPAELGDSAVYLCASSQAGGLSNQPQHFGDGTRLSIL.

By share, this clone ranks as medium-sized. This chain links TRBV30 with TRBJ2-6; D is possibly TRBD1 or TRBD2 (5 bases each). Trimming removed 1 base from V and 0 bases from J, with 13 bases in between. This CDR3 contains 17 residues. From germline, CDR1 is GTSNPN and CDR2 SVGIG (reference sequence). CDR3 in DNA: TGTGCCTGGAGTGATCGGGGCTTTAGCTCTGGGGCCAACGTCCTGACTTTC. Protein product: CAWSDRGFSSGANVLTF.